Below, 15 T cell receptor beta chains from the same sample are listed, as sequenced in a study of early T cells in non-severe SARS-CoV-2 infection. TCRdb re-called the 5' RACE reads through MiXCR, storing one row per CDR3 protein. The table lists some 87,000 distinct CDR3 sequences, 13% of them singletons. Material: whole blood. Receptors were obtained from an adult who was a healthcare worker with PCR-confirmed SARS-CoV-2 infection or an uninfected control (not recorded which).

This clonotype was counted many times. The chain joins TRBV5-6 to TRBJ1-5; D is undetermined. Germline V gene lookup returns CDR1 SGHDT and CDR2 YYEEEE. The germline V and J ends were trimmed by 3 bases and 3 bases, with 4 bases remaining between them. The CDR3 consists of 12 residues. CDR3 amino acids: CASSSLNQPQHF. The CDR3 nucleotides are TGTGCCAGCAGCTCACTCAATCAGCCCCAGCATTTT.

The rearrangement joins TRBV10-3 to TRBJ2-4; possibly TRBD2 for D (6 bases). V was cut by 2 bases and J by 1 base, with 6 bases left in between. Looked up from germline, CDR1 is ENHRY and CDR2 is SYGVKD. CDR3 length equals 14 residues. The chain's CDR3 is CAISERGAKNIQYF. As DNA, the CDR3 is TGTGCCATCAGTGAGCGGGGGGCCAAAAACATTCAGTACTTC.

This clonotype was detected many times. The chain recombines TRBV5-1 with TRBJ1-1; a weak D match, TRBD1 (6 bases). The CDR3 has 17 residues. Trimming left V 3 bases short and J 0 bases short, with 18 bases between. CDR1 is SGHRS and CDR2 is YFSETQ in the germline V gene. The CDR3 reads CASSSRDMGLMNTEAFF. CDR3 nucleotides: TGCGCCAGCAGCTCCCGGGACATGGGACTCATGAACACTGAAGCTTTCTTT. Complete variable domain (other parts from reference TRBV5-1 and TRBJ1-1): KAGVTQTPRYLIKTRGQQVTLSCSPISGHRSVSWYQQTPGQGLQFLFEYFSETQRNKGNFPGRFSGRQFSNSRSEMNVSTLELGDSALYLCASSSRDMGLMNTEAFFGQGTRLTVV.

This rearrangement joins TRBV19 to TRBJ1-4; D uncertain. There are 15 residues in the CDR3. Trimming left V 5 bases short and J 0 bases short, with 10 bases between. Germline lookup yields CDR1 LNHDA and CDR2 SQIVND (reference sequence). For the CDR3, the DNA is TGTGCCAGTAGTCCTCGGGTTGCAACTAATGAAAAACTGTTTTTT. It codes for CASSPRVATNEKLFF.

This clonotype appeared many times. This chain connects TRBV27 to TRBJ2-7; possibly TRBD1 for D (6 bases). V was clipped by 3 bases and J by 7 bases, with 7 bases between them. The germline gives CDR1 MNHEY, CDR2 SMNVEV (reference sequence). This CDR3 has 11 amino acids. The CDR3 region is CASSFRGEQYF. The DNA for the CDR3 is TGTGCCAGCAGTTTTAGGGGGGAGCAGTACTTC.

This clonotype came up many times. The chain uses TRBV7-2 and TRBJ2-3; D possibly corresponds to TRBD2 (5 bases). Per the germline V gene, CDR1 is SGHTA and CDR2 is FQGNSA. Deletions cut 1 base from V and 4 bases from J, with 12 bases between. There are 15 residues in the CDR3. The CDR3, as DNA: TGTGCCAGCAGCTTAGATCCCGGGATCGCAGATACGCAGTATTTT. It encodes CASSLDPGIADTQYF.

The table lists this clonotype with many counts. The CDR3 DNA reads as TGTGCCAGCAGCGTGCCCCCTGCGGGCGGGGAGCTGTTTTTT. Its protein is CASSVPPAGGELFF. This chain uses TRBV9 with TRBJ2-2, with D maybe TRBD2 (5 bases). The CDR3 has 14 residues. Germline V gene lookup returns CDR1 SGDLS and CDR2 YYNGEE. Trimming left V 2 bases short and J 7 bases short, with 12 bases between.

This clonotype is a singleton in its sample. V is TRBV12-3 or TRBV12-4 and J is TRBJ2-2; no definite D call. The germline V and J ends were trimmed by 5 bases and 4 bases, with 11 bases remaining between them. This CDR3 has 14 amino acids. CDR3 amino acids: CASSLERITGELFF. CDR3 nucleotide sequence: TGTGCCAGCAGTCTGGAACGGATCACCGGGGAGCTGTTTTTT.

This clonotype was observed many times. The V call is TRBV7-9, the J call TRBJ2-7, with D possibly called TRBD1 or TRBD2 (5 bases each). Between the trimmed V and J ends, which lost 4 bases and 2 bases, there was a span of 12 bases. Germline CDR1 SEHNR, CDR2 FQNEAQ (reference sequence). CDR3 size: 14 residues. The CDR3 bases are TGTGCCAGCAGCTCGGGACGGTACCCCTACGAGCAGTACTTC. It is translated as CASSSGRYPYEQYF.

This clonotype came up many times. The J gene is TRBJ2-5, the V gene TRBV12-3 or TRBV12-4; possibly TRBD1 for D (5 bases). CDR3 length: 13 amino acids. V was trimmed by 3 bases and J by 4 bases, leaving 9 bases between them. CDR3 bases: TGTGCCAGCAGTTTCAGCCAGGGAGAGACCCAGTACTTC. Protein: CASSFSQGETQYF.

This clonotype was recorded a few times. The chain recombines TRBV2 with TRBJ1-2; D gene ambiguous. CDR1 is SNHLY and CDR2 is FYNNEI in the germline V gene. The CDR3 runs to 11 residues. The V gene lost 1 base and the J gene lost 11 bases, with 8 bases spanning the gap. This chain's CDR3 is CASSEVWGYTF. The CDR3 DNA reads TGTGCCAGCAGTGAAGTGTGGGGATACACCTTC.

This clonotype was found a few times. This chain uses TRBV7-6 with TRBJ2-2; D may be TRBD1 or TRBD2 (5 bases each). The CDR3 spans 15 residues. Germline CDR1 and CDR2: SGHVS and FNYEAQ. V was cut by 1 base and J by 6 bases, with 12 bases left in between. The DNA of the CDR3 is TGTGCCAGCAGCTTAGGGGACGCCGAACCCGGGGAGCTGTTTTTT. This translates into CASSLGDAEPGELFF.

This clonotype has just a few counts. The chain links TRBV18 to TRBJ2-7; 10 bases are a match to TRBD1. The germline gives CDR1 KGHSH, CDR2 LQKENI. After removal of 3 bases from V and 4 bases from J, the junction contained 3 bases not matched to a gene. The CDR3 is 14 amino acids. CDR3 residues: CASSPGQGNYEQYF. The CDR3 DNA sequence: TGTGCCAGCTCACCGGGACAGGGGAATTACGAGCAGTACTTC.

V is TRBV5-5 and J is TRBJ2-5; D is perhaps TRBD1 or TRBD2 (5 bases each). The CDR3 loop spans 13 amino acids. Trimming pared 3 bases from V and 5 bases from J, leaving 11 bases between. CDR1 is SGHKS and CDR2 is YYEKEE in the germline V gene (reference sequence). The DNA of the CDR3 is TGTGCCAGCAGCTCCGGGACGGCCGAGACCCAGTACTTC. Translated, it gives CASSSGTAETQYF.

In this sample, this clonotype turned up many times. The rearrangement links TRBV30 to TRBJ1-5, with D possibly being TRBD1 (5 bases). V lost 0 bases and J 3 bases, leaving 6 bases between the germline ends. This CDR3 contains 13 residues. CDR1 and CDR2 from the germline V gene are GTSNPN and SVGIG (reference sequence). CDR3 residues: CAWSVQDNQPQHF. As DNA, the CDR3 is TGTGCCTGGAGTGTACAGGACAATCAGCCCCAGCATTTT.